The 8 T cell receptor beta chains listed next were all sequenced from one sample in a study of T cells expressing NK-cell markers. For each CDR3 protein, TCRdb gives one entry from its re-call of the 5' RACE reads, without DNA. The sample yields 200,000 to 300,000 distinct CDR3 sequences, of which the top ten take up roughly 4.2%. Sequenced: blood T cells: a sorted CD56 or NKG2C T cell subset, CD4+ or CD8+ T cells, or bulk PBMC T cells (not recorded which). The receptor set was obtained from a woman aged 18 to 69 in good health.

The CDR3 is CASRRRDRGAEYEQYF. This chain links TRBV6-1 with TRBJ2-7; as DNA is missing, the TRBD1 call by TCRdb cannot be tested. This CDR3 spans 16 amino acids. Germline CDR1 MNHNS, CDR2 SASEGT.

The genes are TRBV20-1 and TRBJ2-7. The CDR3 spans 11 residues. Germline V gene data show CDR1 as DFQATT and CDR2 as SNEGSKA (reference sequence). The CDR3 here is CSGGLKYEQYF.

The chain joins TRBV20-1 to TRBJ2-7; TCRdb calls TRBD1, which cannot be checked without DNA. The CDR3 totals 18 residues. CDR1 DFQATT and CDR2 SNEGSKA come from the germline V gene (reference sequence). CDR3 region: CSASPGQGGVYLSYEQYF.

The chain links TRBV7-2 to TRBJ1-2. Germline assignment: CDR1 SGHTA and CDR2 FQGNSA. CDR3 length: 14 amino acids. The CDR3 spells CASSPQASNYGYTF.

The chain combines TRBV7-3 with TRBJ2-3. Per the germline V gene, CDR1 is SGHTA and CDR2 is FQGTGA. CDR3 length equals 14 residues. CDR3 amino acids: CASSLRGYSDTQYF.

The chain couples TRBV5-1 to TRBJ2-1; the TCRdb call, TRBD2, lacks DNA for checking. Germline-derived CDR1 and CDR2 are SGHRS and YFSETQ. The CDR3 runs 17 residues. CDR3 region: CASSLTRRGILGNEQFF. Full variable domain (missing parts from reference TRBV5-1 and TRBJ2-1): KAGVTQTPRYLIKTRGQQVTLSCSPISGHRSVSWYQQTPGQGLQFLFEYFSETQRNKGNFPGRFSGRQFSNSRSEMNVSTLELGDSALYLCASSLTRRGILGNEQFFGPGTRLTVL.

V gene TRBV5-1 combines with J gene TRBJ1-6; TCRdb's D gene call, TRBD1, goes unchecked for lack of DNA. Germline CDR1 and CDR2: SGHRS and YFSETQ. This CDR3 is 14 amino acids long. The CDR3 spells CASSQGQGASPLHF.

V is TRBV11-2 and J is TRBJ2-1; the TCRdb D gene call, TRBD1, has no DNA to confirm it. Looked up from germline, CDR1 is SGHAT and CDR2 is FQNNGV. The CDR3 is made up of 14 amino acids. CDR3 in amino acids: CASSPRGVYNEQFF.